This passage covers 32 T cell receptor beta chains from one sample sequenced in a study of shared clonotypes between healthy human individuals. Clones were sequenced by immunoSEQ multiplex PCR, and TCRdb holds only the in-frame ones, with some missing. The sample yields a few million clones, approximately 94% seen once. What was sequenced was naive CD4+ T cells sorted from blood. Documented subset: CD45RA+ positively selected. The receptors here all came from a man in his late teens or twenties in good health.

The CDR3 sequence: CATKTSGGASNEQYF. In DNA form, the CDR3 reads TGTGCCACCAAGACTAGCGGGGGGGCGTCAAACGAGCAGTACTTC. This sequence joins TRBV5-4 and TRBJ2-7; 14 nucleotides align to TRBD2. CDR1 SGHNT and CDR2 YYREEE come from the germline V gene (reference sequence). The CDR3 loop spans 15 amino acids. Trimming cost V 9 bases and J 5 bases; bases outside gene matches: 10.

The V call is TRBV11-2, the J call TRBJ2-1; D is undetermined. Germline loops: CDR1 SGHAT, CDR2 FQNNGV. The CDR3 consists of 12 residues. V was trimmed by 4 bases and J by 10 bases, leaving 11 bases between them. CDR3 loop: CASSSALLEQFF. The CDR3 DNA is TGTGCCAGCAGCTCCGCCCTGCTGGAGCAGTTCTTC.

This clone was seen a few times. This chain connects TRBV6-6 to TRBJ1-1; 8 nucleotides match TRBD1. Germline trimming cut 4 bases from V and 7 bases from J; bases unmatched to any gene: 5. Looked up from germline, CDR1 is MNHNY and CDR2 is SVGAGI (reference sequence). This CDR3 spans 13 amino acids. CDR3 nucleotides: TGTGCCAGCAGTTCCAGGGGGCGACATGAAGCTTTCTTT. It codes for CASSSRGRHEAFF.

The rearrangement joins TRBV19 to TRBJ1-1, with TRBD1 matching over 9 bases. V was clipped by 4 bases and J by 5 bases; unmatched bases: 8. Germline CDR1 LNHDA, CDR2 SQIVND (reference sequence). CDR3 length: 15 amino acids. CDR3 in DNA: TGTGCCAGTAGTACTCCACAGGGGGCGCGTACTGAAGCTTTCTTT. Its translation is CASSTPQGARTEAFF.

The V and J genes are TRBV5-4 and TRBJ2-7; D uncertain. This CDR3 contains 14 residues. Trimming took 0 bases from V and 1 from J, leaving 8 bases between them. Germline values: CDR1 SGHNT, CDR2 YYREEE (reference sequence). CDR3 loop: CASSLEADSYEQYF. The CDR3 DNA follows: TGTGCCAGCAGCTTGGAAGCAGATTCCTACGAGCAGTACTTC.

The chain is built from TRBV9 and TRBJ1-2, with no clear D. The CDR3 has 15 amino acids. V dropped 0 bases and J dropped 8 bases, with 17 bases sitting between them. The germline V gene encodes CDR1 SGDLS and CDR2 YYNGEE. This chain's CDR3 is CASSVDPLAGLGYTF. As DNA, the CDR3 is TGTGCCAGCAGCGTAGATCCCCTGGCAGGCCTAGGCTACACCTTC.

This sequence joins TRBV7-2 and TRBJ2-3, with D perhaps matching TRBD2 (6 bases). The CDR3 covers 15 residues. The germline V gene has CDR1 SGHTA and CDR2 FQGNSA. With 3 bases removed from V and 3 bases from J, the gap between germline ends came to 13 bases. The CDR3 DNA reads TGTGCCAGCAGCTTGGGGGGTAAGGCAACAGATACGCAGTATTTT. Translated, it gives CASSLGGKATDTQYF.

This clone was seen a handful of times. The rearrangement joins TRBV9 to TRBJ2-2; D unresolved. In germline, CDR1 is SGDLS, CDR2 YYNGEE. The V end lost 0 bases, the J end lost 7 bases, and 7 bases lay between the germline ends. This CDR3 spans 13 amino acids. DNA for the CDR3: TGTGCCAGCAGCGTAGTCCCCAACGGGGAGCTGTTTTTT. This encodes CASSVVPNGELFF.

The chain uses TRBV11-3 and TRBJ2-2; 12 bases are a match to TRBD2. J gave up 7 bases and V 4 bases, and 10 bases lay outside the gene matches. CDR1 and CDR2 (germline): SGHNT, YENEEA. The CDR3 covers 17 residues. DNA of the CDR3: TGTGCCAGCAGCTCCCGGCTAGCGGGGGGGAATATCGGGGAGCTGTTTTTT. Its translation is CASSSRLAGGNIGELFF.

The chain carries TRBV11-2 and TRBJ2-5; D might be TRBD1 or TRBD2, each matching 6 bases. The V end lost 1 base, the J end lost 1 base, and 10 bases lay between the germline ends. The germline CDR1 and CDR2 sequences are SGHAT and FQNNGV. This CDR3 has 15 amino acids. The CDR3 DNA sequence: TGTGCCAGCAGCTTAGGGGGGGCCCCCCAAGAGACCCAGTACTTC. This translates into CASSLGGAPQETQYF. Complete variable domain (other parts from reference TRBV11-2 and TRBJ2-5): EAGVAQSPRYKIIEKRQSVAFWCNPISGHATLYWYQQILGQGPKLLIQFQNNGVVDDSQLPKDRFSAERLKGVDSTLKIQPAKLEDSAVYLCASSLGGAPQETQYFGPGTRLLVL.

V usage is TRBV5-1 and J usage is TRBJ2-2, with a weak D call TRBD2 (5 bases). CDR3 length equals 13 residues. The V end lost 4 bases, the J end lost 6 bases, and 10 bases lay between the germline ends. The germline V gene has CDR1 SGHRS and CDR2 YFSETQ. CDR3 sequence reads: CASSIGLSGELFF. DNA of the CDR3: TGCGCCAGCAGCATCGGACTGTCCGGGGAGCTGTTTTTT.

J is TRBJ2-1 and V is TRBV14; D might be TRBD1 or TRBD2, each matching 5 bases. This CDR3 comprises 17 residues. The V end was cut by 4 bases, the J end by 4 bases, with 20 bases between. Germline assignment: CDR1 SGHDN and CDR2 FVKESK. CDR3 in amino acids: CASSRTRGVFLYNEQFF. The CDR3 DNA reads as TGTGCCAGCAGCCGGACGAGAGGGGTTTTTCTGTACAATGAGCAGTTCTTC.

In nucleotides, the CDR3 is TGTGCCAGCACAAGGACAACGCCCTACGAGCAGTACTTC. It specifies CASTRTTPYEQYF. The chain couples TRBV11-2 to TRBJ2-7; D is possibly TRBD1 (5 bases). Trimming pared 7 bases from V and 2 bases from J, leaving 12 bases between. This CDR3 has 13 residues. Germline lookup yields CDR1 SGHAT and CDR2 FQNNGV.

The chain carries TRBV6-5 and TRBJ2-2; no clear D gene. Germline CDR1 reads MNHEY; CDR2 reads SVGAGI. V gave up 5 bases and J gave up 7 bases, with 8 bases separating them. This CDR3 spans 12 amino acids. DNA of the CDR3: TGTGCCAGCAGTCCACCCTACGGGGAGCTGTTTTTT. This sequence encodes CASSPPYGELFF.

The V call is TRBV10-2, the J call TRBJ2-5; perhaps TRBD2 as D (6 bases). CDR3 size: 13 residues. The germline gives CDR1 WSHSY, CDR2 SAAADI. V was trimmed by 3 bases and J by 8 bases, leaving 13 bases between them. The CDR3, as DNA: TGCGCCAGCAGTGAAGGGACTGCGATAACCCAGTACTTC. Protein: CASSEGTAITQYF.

Details on this clone: A read error may produce the germline difference seen at one junction end. This chain uses TRBV7-9 with TRBJ1-2; D uncertain. This CDR3 spans 13 amino acids. Germline CDR1 SEHNR, CDR2 FQNEAQ (reference sequence). CDR3 in DNA: TGTGCCAGCAGTTTAGGTCTGGGGAATGGCTACACCTTC. The encoded protein is CASSLGLGNGYTF.

V is TRBV2 and J is TRBJ2-7; D may be TRBD2 (6 bases). The length of the CDR3 is 15 residues. CDR1 is SNHLY, CDR2 FYNNEI, per germline. Between the trimmed V and J ends, which lost 4 bases and 6 bases, there was a span of 19 bases. CDR3 sequence: CASSAQGLPTREQYF. The CDR3 DNA reads TGTGCCAGCAGTGCCCAGGGACTCCCCACGCGCGAGCAGTACTTC.

This chain connects TRBV5-1 to TRBJ2-5; perhaps TRBD1 as D (6 bases). Trimming cost V 3 bases and J 1 base, with 13 bases left between them. Germline V gene lookup returns CDR1 SGHRS and CDR2 YFSETQ. This CDR3 spans 15 amino acids. The CDR3 loop reads CASSYVPGAQETQYF. The CDR3 nucleotides are TGCGCCAGCAGCTACGTTCCAGGGGCCCAAGAGACCCAGTACTTC. Looking up the rest from reference TRBV5-1 and TRBJ2-5 gives the full variable domain: KAGVTQTPRYLIKTRGQQVTLSCSPISGHRSVSWYQQTPGQGLQFLFEYFSETQRNKGNFPGRFSGRQFSNSRSEMNVSTLELGDSALYLCASSYVPGAQETQYFGPGTRLLVL.

Concerning this clone: Other DNA sequences in the sample encode the same CDR3. The chain recombines TRBV18 with TRBJ2-2, with D perhaps TRBD1 (6 bases). This CDR3 region has 14 residues. Per germline, CDR1 KGHSH and CDR2 LQKENI. V gave up 1 base and J gave up 4 bases, with 7 bases separating them. DNA for the CDR3: TGTGCCAGCTCACCACTCAGGGGCACCGGGGAGCTGTTTTTT. This translates into CASSPLRGTGELFF.

This clone was found a few times. J is TRBJ1-1 and V is TRBV5-1; D call uncertain. This CDR3 comprises 14 residues. Between the trimmed V and J ends, which lost 4 bases and 4 bases, there was a span of 14 bases. CDR1 is SGHRS and CDR2 is YFSETQ in the germline V gene. The CDR3 reads CASSTGETFTEAFF. The DNA of the CDR3 is TGCGCCAGCAGCACCGGAGAGACGTTCACTGAAGCTTTCTTT.

The gene calls are TRBV18 and TRBJ2-2; maybe TRBD2 (5 bases). The CDR3 extends over 16 amino acids. The germline V gene has CDR1 KGHSH and CDR2 LQKENI. Trimming removed 2 bases from V and 6 bases from J, with 16 bases in between. CDR3 residues: CASSPRNGETPGELFF. In nucleotides, the CDR3 is TGTGCCAGCTCACCAAGGAACGGGGAAACTCCCGGGGAGCTGTTTTTT.

This chain joins TRBV7-2 and TRBJ2-2; 9 nucleotides align to TRBD1. V shed 6 bases, J shed 4 bases, and the junction held 15 bases outside the gene matches. Germline loops: CDR1 SGHTA, CDR2 FQGNSA. The CDR3 is made up of 18 amino acids. The CDR3 sequence: CASRTPSGTGRSTGELFF. The CDR3 DNA sequence: TGTGCCAGCAGGACACCTTCCGGGACAGGGCGGAGCACCGGGGAGCTGTTTTTT. The entire variable domain, with the rest obtained from reference TRBV7-2 and TRBJ2-2, is as follows: GAGVSQSPSNKVTEKGKDVELRCDPISGHTALYWYRQSLGQGLEFLIYFQGNSAPDKSGLPSDRFSAERTGGSVSTLTIQRTQQEDSAVYLCASRTPSGTGRSTGELFFGEGSRLTVL.

Comment on this clone: Other nucleotide sequences from this sample produce the same CDR3. The V and J genes are TRBV19 and TRBJ2-5, with D perhaps matching TRBD1 (5 bases). The length of the CDR3 is 11 residues. Between the trimmed V and J ends, which lost 6 bases and 4 bases, there was a span of 6 bases. Germline V gene lookup returns CDR1 LNHDA and CDR2 SQIVND (reference sequence). The CDR3 spells CASRQGETQYF. CDR3 DNA sequence: TGTGCCAGTAGGCAGGGAGAGACCCAGTACTTC. Full variable domain (outside the CDR3, taken from reference TRBV19 and TRBJ2-5): DGGITQSPKYLFRKEGQNVTLSCEQNLNHDAMYWYRQDPGQGLRLIYYSQIVNDFQKGDIAEGYSVSREKKESFPLTVTSAQKNPTAFYLCASRQGETQYFGPGTRLLVL.

This chain connects TRBV7-3 to TRBJ2-6, with 7 bases identical to TRBD2. From germline, CDR1 is SGHTA and CDR2 FQGTGA. J gave up 2 bases and V 5 bases, and 0 bases lay outside the gene matches. The CDR3 spans 14 residues. The CDR3 region has the DNA TGTGCCAGCAGCCGGGGGGCTGGGGCCAACGTCCTGACTTTC. Translated: CASSRGAGANVLTF.

This chain uses TRBV30 with TRBJ2-2, with 10 bases identical to TRBD2. With 4 bases clipped from V and 1 base from J, the junction kept 9 bases outside the gene matches. CDR3 length equals 17 residues. The germline gives CDR1 GTSNPN, CDR2 SVGIG (reference sequence). CDR3: CAWNRGLAVLNTGELFF. The CDR3 bases are TGTGCCTGGAACCGAGGACTAGCGGTACTGAACACCGGGGAGCTGTTTTTT.

The V gene is TRBV19, the J gene TRBJ1-5; no clear D gene. Trimming shortened V by 3 bases and J by 5 bases, and 14 bases separated the two germline ends. Germline V CDR1 and CDR2: LNHDA, SQIVND (reference sequence). The CDR3 runs 15 residues. CDR3 in DNA: TGTGCCAGTAGTATTAGTCCGTCGCACTATCAGCCCCAGCATTTT. As protein: CASSISPSHYQPQHF. Full variable domain (missing parts from reference TRBV19 and TRBJ1-5): DGGITQSPKYLFRKEGQNVTLSCEQNLNHDAMYWYRQDPGQGLRLIYYSQIVNDFQKGDIAEGYSVSREKKESFPLTVTSAQKNPTAFYLCASSISPSHYQPQHFGDGTRLSIL.

The chain uses TRBV5-5 and TRBJ2-2; D not resolved. V shed 3 bases and J shed 5 bases, with 14 bases lying between them. The CDR3 totals 15 residues. CDR1 SGHKS and CDR2 YYEKEE come from the germline V gene (reference sequence). Here the CDR3 DNA reads TGTGCCAGCAGCTCGACACCTTCTCGAACCGGGGAGCTGTTTTTT. It is translated as CASSSTPSRTGELFF. Variable domain in full (rest from reference TRBV5-5 and TRBJ2-2): DAGVTQSPTHLIKTRGQQVTLRCSPISGHKSVSWYQQVLGQGPQFIFQYYEKEERGRGNFPDRFSARQFPNYSSELNVNALLLGDSALYLCASSSTPSRTGELFFGEGSRLTVL.

V usage is TRBV5-6 and J usage is TRBJ1-1; 9 bases line up with TRBD1. The CDR3 covers 16 residues. After removal of 2 bases from V and 4 bases from J, the junction contained 9 bases not matched to a gene. Germline V lookup: CDR1 SGHDT, CDR2 YYEEEE. CDR3 sequence (DNA): TGTGCCAGCAGCTTCCCGGGACAGGGCGTGACCACTGAAGCTTTCTTT. It yields the protein CASSFPGQGVTTEAFF.

The chain combines TRBV7-6 with TRBJ1-2; D remains unclear. The V gene lost 1 base and the J gene lost 0 bases, with 6 bases spanning the gap. The germline V gene has CDR1 SGHVS and CDR2 FNYEAQ. There are 14 residues in the CDR3. The CDR3 here is CASSLVDSNYGYTF. The CDR3 DNA reads as TGTGCCAGCAGCTTAGTGGATTCTAACTATGGCTACACCTTC.

This chain uses TRBV19 with TRBJ2-5, with D perhaps TRBD1 or TRBD2 (5 bases each). V was clipped by 4 bases and J by 2 bases, with 11 bases between them. Germline lookup yields CDR1 LNHDA and CDR2 SQIVND (reference sequence). This CDR3 spans 14 amino acids. The CDR3 spells CASSTGRTQETQYF. In DNA, the CDR3 is TGTGCCAGTAGTACGGGACGGACTCAAGAGACCCAGTACTTC.

V is TRBV7-9 and J is TRBJ1-1; D is unresolved. In germline, CDR1 is SEHNR, CDR2 FQNEAQ (reference sequence). The CDR3 has 14 residues. V shed 1 base and J shed 5 bases, with 11 bases lying between them. Here the CDR3 reads CASSLEWSGTEAFF. In nucleotides, the CDR3 is TGTGCCAGCAGCTTAGAGTGGTCGGGAACTGAAGCTTTCTTT.

V gene TRBV30 combines with J gene TRBJ2-3, with D perhaps matching TRBD1 (6 bases). V gave up 1 base and J gave up 1 base, with 15 bases separating them. The CDR3 covers 16 residues. Germline CDR1 is GTSNPN and CDR2 is SVGIG (reference sequence). The CDR3 here is CAWSEQGNRGTDTQYF. Written as DNA, the CDR3 is TGTGCCTGGAGTGAACAGGGAAATCGGGGCACAGATACGCAGTATTTT.